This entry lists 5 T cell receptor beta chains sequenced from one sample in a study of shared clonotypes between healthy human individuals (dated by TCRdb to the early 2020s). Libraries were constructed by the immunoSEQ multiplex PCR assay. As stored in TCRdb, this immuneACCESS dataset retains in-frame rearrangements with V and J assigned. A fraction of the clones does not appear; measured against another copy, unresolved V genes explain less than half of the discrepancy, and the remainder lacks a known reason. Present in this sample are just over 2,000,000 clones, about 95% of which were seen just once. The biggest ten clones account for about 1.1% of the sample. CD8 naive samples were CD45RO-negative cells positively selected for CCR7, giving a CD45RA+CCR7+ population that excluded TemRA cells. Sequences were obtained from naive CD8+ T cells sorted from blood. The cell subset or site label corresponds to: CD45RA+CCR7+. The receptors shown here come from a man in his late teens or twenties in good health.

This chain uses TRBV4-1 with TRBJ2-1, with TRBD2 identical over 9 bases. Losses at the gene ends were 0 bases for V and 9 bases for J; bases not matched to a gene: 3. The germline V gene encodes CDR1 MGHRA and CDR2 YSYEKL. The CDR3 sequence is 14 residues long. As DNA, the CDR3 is TGCGCCAGCAGCCAAGAAACTAGCGGGCCTGAGCAGTTCTTC. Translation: CASSQETSGPEQFF.

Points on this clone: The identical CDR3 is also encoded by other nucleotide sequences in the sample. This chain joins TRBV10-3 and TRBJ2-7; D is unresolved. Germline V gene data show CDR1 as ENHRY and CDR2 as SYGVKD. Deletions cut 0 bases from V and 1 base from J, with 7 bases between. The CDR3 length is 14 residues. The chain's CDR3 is CAISESGWSYEQYF. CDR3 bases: TGTGCCATCAGTGAGTCGGGCTGGTCCTACGAGCAGTACTTC.

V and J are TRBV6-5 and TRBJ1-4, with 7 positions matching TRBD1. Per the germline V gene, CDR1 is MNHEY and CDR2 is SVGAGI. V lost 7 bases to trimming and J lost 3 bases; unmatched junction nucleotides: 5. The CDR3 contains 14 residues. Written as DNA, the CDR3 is TGTGCCAGCAAAGCAGGGGGACCTAATGAAAAACTGTTTTTT. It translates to CASKAGGPNEKLFF.

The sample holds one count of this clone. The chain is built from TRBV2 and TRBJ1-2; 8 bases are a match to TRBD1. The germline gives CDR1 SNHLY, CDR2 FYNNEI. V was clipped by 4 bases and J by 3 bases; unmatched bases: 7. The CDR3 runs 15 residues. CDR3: CASSASGQGDYGYTF. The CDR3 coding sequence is TGTGCCAGCAGTGCCTCAGGACAGGGAGACTATGGCTACACCTTC.

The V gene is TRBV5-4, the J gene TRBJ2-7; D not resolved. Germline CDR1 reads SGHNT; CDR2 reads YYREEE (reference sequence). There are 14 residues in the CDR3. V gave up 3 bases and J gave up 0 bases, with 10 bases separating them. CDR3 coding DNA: TGTGCCAGCAGCTACGACACGTCCTCCTACGAGCAGTACTTC. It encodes CASSYDTSSYEQYF.